Following are 20 T cell receptor beta chains from one sample sequenced in a study of blood T cell repertoires in COVID-19. Here immunoSEQ multiplex PCR was the method, and the copy in TCRdb shows in-frame clones only, minus some. This sample carries fewer than 200,000 clones, approximately 86% of them seen once, and the ten largest clones take under 30%. The sample comprised PBMCs or T cells enriched from blood (not recorded which). Receptors were obtained from a woman aged 35 to 49 in a cohort exposed to, infected with or recovered from COVID-19 (not recorded which).

This clone was detected only once. The chain employs TRBV5-1 and TRBJ2-3; 14 positions agree with TRBD2. The CDR3 is 18 residues long. CDR1 and CDR2 (germline): SGHRS, YFSETQ. J gave up 1 base and V 3 bases, and 7 bases lay outside the gene matches. In DNA form, the CDR3 reads TGCGCCAGCAGCTACGGGACTAGCGGGAGTATTCGCACAGATACGCAGTATTTT. The encoded protein is CASSYGTSGSIRTDTQYF.

J is TRBJ2-3 and V is TRBV4-1; TRBD1 matches at 11 bases. CDR1 and CDR2 from the germline V gene are MGHRA and YSYEKL. Trimming cost V 1 base and J 8 bases; bases outside gene matches: 2. CDR3 length: 14 residues. Here the CDR3 DNA reads TGCGCCAGCAGCCAAGGTGGGACAGGGGGTACGCAGTATTTT. Encoded protein: CASSQGGTGGTQYF.

This clone appeared a few times. CDR3 protein: CASSSRLASGEQYF. The CDR3 DNA sequence: TGTGCCAGCAGTTCCCGACTAGCTAGTGGCGAGCAGTACTTC. The genes are TRBV27 and TRBJ2-7, with 7 bases that match TRBD2. This CDR3 is built from 14 residues. CDR1 is MNHEY and CDR2 is SMNVEV in the germline V gene (reference sequence). The V segment lost 4 bases and the J segment 6 bases; nucleotides outside the gene matches: 9.

Here the CDR3 DNA reads TGTGCCAGCAGTGAATGGCAGGGCACCGCTAACTATGGCTACACCTTC. This gives the protein CASSEWQGTANYGYTF. The J gene is TRBJ1-2, the V gene TRBV2, with a tentative D call TRBD1 (5 bases). Trimming took 2 bases from V and 0 from J, leaving 13 bases between them. The CDR3 loop spans 16 amino acids. CDR1 and CDR2 (germline): SNHLY, FYNNEI.

The V gene is TRBV4-1, the J gene TRBJ2-1; a weak D match, TRBD2 (5 bases). This CDR3 contains 16 residues. The ends were cut back, 4 bases at V and 8 bases at J, with 21 bases in the middle. Germline CDR1 and CDR2: MGHRA and YSYEKL. CDR3 in DNA: TGCGCCAGCAGCCCCCGGGAAGGTCCTCCAATCTATGAGCAGTTCTTC. Protein product: CASSPREGPPIYEQFF.

The gene calls are TRBV10-3 and TRBJ2-7, with 13 bases aligning to TRBD2. V dropped 4 bases and J dropped 4; count of bases not matched to a gene: 10. The CDR3 is 17 amino acids. CDR1 and CDR2 (germline): ENHRY, SYGVKD. The CDR3 region is CAISGTSGRAFRYEQYF. CDR3 nucleotides: TGTGCCATCAGTGGTACTAGCGGGAGGGCCTTTAGATACGAGCAGTACTTC.

The rearrangement uses TRBV5-1 and TRBJ2-5, with TRBD2 identical over 7 bases. The CDR3 is 15 amino acids. CDR1 and CDR2 (germline): SGHRS, YFSETQ. V shed 4 bases, J shed 2 bases, and the junction held 8 bases outside the gene matches. As DNA, the CDR3 is TGCGCCAGCAGCCCGAGGCGGGAGAAGCAAGAGACCCAGTACTTC. It translates to CASSPRREKQETQYF.

The V and J genes are TRBV29-1 and TRBJ2-1; 12 positions agree with TRBD2. CDR3 length: 16 residues. J was trimmed by 8 bases and V by 7 bases; bases with no gene match: 15. CDR1 is SQVTM, CDR2 ANQGSEA, per germline. CDR3 DNA: TGCAGCGCCCACGGGCTAGCGGGGGGGCCTTACGATGAGCAGTTCTTC. Its translation: CSAHGLAGGPYDEQFF.

The gene calls are TRBV12-3 or TRBV12-4 and TRBJ2-2; D unclear. V lost 5 bases and J lost 4, with 8 bases in between. This CDR3 is built from 13 residues. The CDR3 nucleotides read TGTGCCAGCAGTCCCAAGCTCACCGGGGAGCTGTTTTTT. It translates to CASSPKLTGELFF.

The chain carries TRBV7-9 and TRBJ1-1; no firm D call. This CDR3 contains 15 residues. CDR1 is SEHNR, CDR2 FQNEAQ, per germline (reference sequence). V was clipped by 2 bases and J by 0 bases, with 10 bases between them. As DNA, the CDR3 is TGTGCCAGCAGCTTACGCGACAACTTGAACACTGAAGCTTTCTTT. Translating gives CASSLRDNLNTEAFF. Full variable domain (outside the CDR3, taken from reference TRBV7-9 and TRBJ1-1): DTGVSQNPRHKITKRGQNVTFRCDPISEHNRLYWYRQTLGQGPEFLTYFQNEAQLEKSRLLSDRFSAERPKGSFSTLEIQRTEQGDSAMYLCASSLRDNLNTEAFFGQGTRLTVV.

The chain has TRBV5-1 and TRBJ2-1, with 9 nucleotides matching TRBD2. J was trimmed by 10 bases and V by 0 bases; bases with no gene match: 11. This CDR3 region has 16 residues. Germline-derived CDR1 and CDR2 are SGHRS and YFSETQ. This CDR3 is CASSLGMASGAGEQFF. The CDR3 DNA sequence: TGCGCCAGCAGCTTGGGAATGGCTAGCGGGGCGGGCGAGCAGTTCTTC.

The V call is TRBV25-1, the J call TRBJ2-3, with 12 bases aligning to TRBD2. The CDR3 is 15 amino acids. The germline gives CDR1 MGHDK, CDR2 SYGVNS. J gave up 4 bases and V 5 bases, and 4 bases lay outside the gene matches. CDR3 DNA: TGTGCCAGCAGTAAACTAGCGGGGGGTGCAGATACGCAGTATTTT. Translated: CASSKLAGGADTQYF. Supplemented by reference TRBV25-1 and TRBJ2-3, the full variable domain reads EADIYQTPRYLVIGTGKKITLECSQTMGHDKMYWYQQDPGMELHLIHYSYGVNSTEKGDLSSESTVSRIRTEHFPLTLESARPSHTSQYLCASSKLAGGADTQYFGPGTRLTVL.

Written as DNA, the CDR3 is TGTGCCAACCCCGGGACAGTGAACTATGGCTACACCTTC. As protein: CANPGTVNYGYTF. J is TRBJ1-2 and V is TRBV2; TRBD1 matches 7 bases. Germline lookup yields CDR1 SNHLY and CDR2 FYNNEI. CDR3 length equals 13 residues. V lost 10 bases to trimming and J lost 2 bases; unmatched junction nucleotides: 7. The whole variable domain, filled in from reference TRBV2 and TRBJ1-2, reads EPEVTQTPSHQVTQMGQEVILRCVPISNHLYFYWYRQILGQKVEFLVSFYNNEISEKSEIFDDQFSVERPDGSNFTLKIRSTKLEDSAMYFCANPGTVNYGYTFGSGTRLTVV.

The V call is TRBV7-9, the J call TRBJ2-7; 7 bases match TRBD1. The germline CDR1 and CDR2 sequences are SEHNR and FQNEAQ (reference sequence). With V trimmed by 5 bases and J by 6 bases, 4 bases remained unmatched. The CDR3 totals 12 residues. The CDR3 protein is CASSGDSPEQYF. DNA for the CDR3: TGTGCCAGCAGCGGGGACAGTCCCGAGCAGTACTTC.

This clone appeared a single time. The rearrangement joins TRBV7-9 to TRBJ1-4; 7 bases are shared with TRBD1. V dropped 5 bases and J dropped 8; count of bases not matched to a gene: 8. The CDR3 sequence is 14 residues long. The germline gives CDR1 SEHNR, CDR2 FQNEAQ (reference sequence). As DNA, the CDR3 is TGTGCCAGCAGCCAGACAGGGATTCGGGAAAAACTGTTTTTT. Its protein product is CASSQTGIREKLFF.

The chain is built from TRBV2 and TRBJ2-3; 13 positions agree with TRBD2. This CDR3 has 18 amino acids. Germline CDR1 SNHLY, CDR2 FYNNEI. V lost 6 bases to trimming and J lost 8 bases; unmatched junction nucleotides: 17. The CDR3 loop reads CASSGPSSTSGGVFTQYF. The CDR3 DNA follows: TGTGCCAGCAGCGGCCCTTCAAGCACTAGCGGGGGGGTCTTTACGCAGTATTTT.

The chain is built from TRBV19 and TRBJ2-7; 8 bases are a match to TRBD1. V was clipped by 4 bases and J by 6 bases; unmatched bases: 5. The germline gives CDR1 LNHDA, CDR2 SQIVND (reference sequence). This CDR3 is 13 amino acids long. The CDR3 bases are TGTGCCAGTAGTAGGCAGGGGGCGTTCGAGCAGTACTTC. This gives the protein CASSRQGAFEQYF. Full variable domain (outside the CDR3, taken from reference TRBV19 and TRBJ2-7): DGGITQSPKYLFRKEGQNVTLSCEQNLNHDAMYWYRQDPGQGLRLIYYSQIVNDFQKGDIAEGYSVSREKKESFPLTVTSAQKNPTAFYLCASSRQGAFEQYFGPGTRLTVT.

V and J are TRBV6-5 and TRBJ1-1, with D possibly TRBD1 on 6 matching bases. CDR3 length: 15 amino acids. Germline V gene lookup returns CDR1 MNHEY and CDR2 SVGAGI. V was shortened by 2 bases and J by 2 bases, with 12 bases between the two germline ends. The CDR3 protein is CASSYQGPYNTEAFF. CDR3 bases: TGTGCCAGCAGTTACCAGGGGCCTTACAACACTGAAGCTTTCTTT.

The V call is TRBV20-1, the J call TRBJ1-1, with D tentatively TRBD1 (5 bases). The V gene's germline CDR1 is DFQATT and CDR2 SNEGSKA (reference sequence). V gave up 3 bases and J gave up 1 base, with 15 bases separating them. CDR3 length equals 15 residues. CDR3 coding DNA: TGCAGTGCTAGTATGGGGGGAGGAGAGAACACTGAAGCTTTCTTT. Translated, it gives CSASMGGGENTEAFF.

The chain links TRBV7-9 to TRBJ1-2; 11 positions agree with TRBD1. Germline CDR1 SEHNR, CDR2 FQNEAQ (reference sequence). There are 16 residues in the CDR3. V shed 5 bases and J 10 bases; nucleotides not matched to a gene: 15. The CDR3, as DNA: TGTGCCAGCAGCCCCGGACAGGGGGCGCATGTAAGCGACTACACCTTC. It codes for CASSPGQGAHVSDYTF.